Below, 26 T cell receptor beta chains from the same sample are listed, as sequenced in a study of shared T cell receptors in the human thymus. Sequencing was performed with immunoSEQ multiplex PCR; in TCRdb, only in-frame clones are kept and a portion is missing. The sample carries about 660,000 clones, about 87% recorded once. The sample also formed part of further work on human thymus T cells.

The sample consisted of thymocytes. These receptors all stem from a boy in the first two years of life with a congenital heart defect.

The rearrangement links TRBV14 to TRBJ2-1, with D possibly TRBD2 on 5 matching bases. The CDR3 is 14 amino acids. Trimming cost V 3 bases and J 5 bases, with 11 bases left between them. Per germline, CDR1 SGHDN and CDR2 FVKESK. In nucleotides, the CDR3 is TGTGCCAGCAGCCAGTCTAGCCCCAACAATGAGCAGTTCTTC. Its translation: CASSQSSPNNEQFF.

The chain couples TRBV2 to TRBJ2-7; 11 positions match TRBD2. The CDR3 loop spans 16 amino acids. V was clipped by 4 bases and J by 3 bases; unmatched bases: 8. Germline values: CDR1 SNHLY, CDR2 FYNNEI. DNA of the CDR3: TGTGCCAGCAGTGTATCTAGCGGGGGGCCTGACTACGAGCAGTACTTC. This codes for CASSVSSGGPDYEQYF.

In nucleotides, the CDR3 is TGTGCCAGCAGCCCAAACCCATTGGACAGGGGTGGTTTCTTT. As protein: CASSPNPLDRGGFF. V gene TRBV11-2 combines with J gene TRBJ1-1, with TRBD1 identical over 9 bases. The CDR3 contains 14 residues. V lost 5 bases to trimming and J lost 13 bases; unmatched junction nucleotides: 14. Germline lookup yields CDR1 SGHAT and CDR2 FQNNGV.

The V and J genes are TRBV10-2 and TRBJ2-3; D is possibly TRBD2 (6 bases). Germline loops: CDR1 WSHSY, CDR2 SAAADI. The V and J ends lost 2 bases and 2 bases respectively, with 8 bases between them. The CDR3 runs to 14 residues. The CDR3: CASSEAGNTDTQYF. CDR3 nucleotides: TGCGCCAGCAGTGAGGCGGGGAACACAGATACGCAGTATTTT.

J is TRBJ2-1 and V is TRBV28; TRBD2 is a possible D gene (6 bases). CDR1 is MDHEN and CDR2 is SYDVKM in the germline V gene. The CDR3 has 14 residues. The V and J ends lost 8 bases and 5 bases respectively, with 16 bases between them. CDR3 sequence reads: CASHTGRRNNEQFF. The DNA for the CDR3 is TGTGCCAGCCATACCGGGAGACGAAACAATGAGCAGTTCTTC.

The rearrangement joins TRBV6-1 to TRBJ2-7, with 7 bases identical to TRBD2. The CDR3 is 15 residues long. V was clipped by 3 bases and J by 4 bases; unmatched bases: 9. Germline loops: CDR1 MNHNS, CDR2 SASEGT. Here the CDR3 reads CASSEWEGLWYEQYF. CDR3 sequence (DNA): TGTGCCAGCAGTGAGTGGGAGGGTTTGTGGTACGAGCAGTACTTC.

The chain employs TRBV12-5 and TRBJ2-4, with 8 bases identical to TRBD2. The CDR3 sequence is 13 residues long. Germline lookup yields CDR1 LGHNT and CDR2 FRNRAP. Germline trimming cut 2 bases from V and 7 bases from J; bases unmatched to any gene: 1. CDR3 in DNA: TGTGCTAGTGGTTTGCGCGGGGGGAACATTCAGTACTTC. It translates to CASGLRGGNIQYF.

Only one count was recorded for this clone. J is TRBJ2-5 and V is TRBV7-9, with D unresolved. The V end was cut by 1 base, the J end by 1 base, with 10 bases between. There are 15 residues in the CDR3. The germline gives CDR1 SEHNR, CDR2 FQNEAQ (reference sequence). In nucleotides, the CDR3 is TGTGCCAGCAGCTTAGGTGACAAATTCCAAGAGACCCAGTACTTC. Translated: CASSLGDKFQETQYF.

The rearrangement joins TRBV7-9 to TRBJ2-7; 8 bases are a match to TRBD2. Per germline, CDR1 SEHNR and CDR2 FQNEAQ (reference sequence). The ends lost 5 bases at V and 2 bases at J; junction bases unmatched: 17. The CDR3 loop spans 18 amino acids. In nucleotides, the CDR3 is TGTGCCAGCAGCCAACCACCGCAAATTAGCGGGATACCCTACGAGCAGTACTTC. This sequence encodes CASSQPPQISGIPYEQYF. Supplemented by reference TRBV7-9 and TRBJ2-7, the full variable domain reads DTGVSQNPRHKITKRGQNVTFRCDPISEHNRLYWYRQTLGQGPEFLTYFQNEAQLEKSRLLSDRFSAERPKGSFSTLEIQRTEQGDSAMYLCASSQPPQISGIPYEQYFGPGTRLTVT.

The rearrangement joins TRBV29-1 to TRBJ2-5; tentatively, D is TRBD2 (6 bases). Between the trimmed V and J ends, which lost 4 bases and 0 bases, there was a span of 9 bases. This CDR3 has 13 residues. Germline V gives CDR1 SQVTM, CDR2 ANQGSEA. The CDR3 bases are TGCAGCGTTGTCGCGGGGTACCAAGAGACCCAGTACTTC. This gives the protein CSVVAGYQETQYF.

The CDR3 nucleotides read TGCGCCAGCAGCCAAGCGTCGTACTCAAGTAATGAAAAACTGTTTTTT. It yields the protein CASSQASYSSNEKLFF. The chain combines TRBV4-3 with TRBJ1-4; no clear D gene. Trimming took off 1 base at V and 4 bases at J, with 13 bases between the two ends. In germline, CDR1 is LGHNA, CDR2 YSLEER. The CDR3 spans 16 residues.

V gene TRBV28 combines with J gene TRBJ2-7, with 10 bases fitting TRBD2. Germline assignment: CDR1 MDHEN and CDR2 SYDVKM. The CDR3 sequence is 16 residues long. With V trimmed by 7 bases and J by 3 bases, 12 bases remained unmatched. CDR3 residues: CASKPRESGRVYEQYF. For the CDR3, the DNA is TGTGCCAGCAAGCCACGGGAGAGCGGGAGGGTCTACGAGCAGTACTTC.

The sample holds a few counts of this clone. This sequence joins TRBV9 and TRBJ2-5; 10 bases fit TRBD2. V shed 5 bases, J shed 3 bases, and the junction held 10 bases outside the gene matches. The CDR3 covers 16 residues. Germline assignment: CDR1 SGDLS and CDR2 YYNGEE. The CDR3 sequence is CASSGKSGRAKETQYF. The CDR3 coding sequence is TGTGCCAGCAGTGGGAAAAGCGGGAGGGCTAAAGAGACCCAGTACTTC.

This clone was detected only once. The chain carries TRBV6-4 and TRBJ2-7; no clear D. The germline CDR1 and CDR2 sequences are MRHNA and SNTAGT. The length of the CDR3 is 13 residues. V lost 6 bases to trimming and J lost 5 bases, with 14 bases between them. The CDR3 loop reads CASRGGPQNEQYF. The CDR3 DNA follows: TGTGCCAGCAGAGGCGGCCCTCAGAACGAGCAGTACTTC.

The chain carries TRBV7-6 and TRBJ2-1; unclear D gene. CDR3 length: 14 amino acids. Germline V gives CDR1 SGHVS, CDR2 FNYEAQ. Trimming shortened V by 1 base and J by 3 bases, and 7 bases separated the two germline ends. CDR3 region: CASSLVAVYNEQFF. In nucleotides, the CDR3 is TGTGCCAGCAGCTTAGTTGCAGTCTACAATGAGCAGTTCTTC. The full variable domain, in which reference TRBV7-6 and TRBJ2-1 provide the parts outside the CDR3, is GAGVSQSPRYKVTKRGQDVALRCDPISGHVSLYWYRQALGQGPEFLTYFNYEAQQDKSGLPNDRFSAERPEGSISTLTIQRTEQRDSAMYRCASSLVAVYNEQFFGPGTRLTVL.

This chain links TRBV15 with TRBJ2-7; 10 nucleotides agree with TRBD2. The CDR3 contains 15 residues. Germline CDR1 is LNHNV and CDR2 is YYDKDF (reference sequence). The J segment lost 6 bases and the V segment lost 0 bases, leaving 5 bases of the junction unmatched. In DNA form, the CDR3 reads TGTGCCACCAGCAGAGATCTAGCGGGAGATCCCGAGCAGTACTTC. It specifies CATSRDLAGDPEQYF.

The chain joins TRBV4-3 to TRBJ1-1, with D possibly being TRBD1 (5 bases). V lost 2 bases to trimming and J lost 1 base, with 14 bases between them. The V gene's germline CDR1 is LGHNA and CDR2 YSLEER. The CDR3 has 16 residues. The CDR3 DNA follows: TGCGCCAGCAGCCAAACCGTCGCAGGGAAGAACACTGAAGCTTTCTTT. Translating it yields CASSQTVAGKNTEAFF.

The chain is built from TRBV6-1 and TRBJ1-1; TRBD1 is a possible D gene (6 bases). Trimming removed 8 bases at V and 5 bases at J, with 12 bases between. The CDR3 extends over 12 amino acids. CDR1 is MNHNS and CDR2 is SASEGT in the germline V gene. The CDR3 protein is CASQTGMTEAFF. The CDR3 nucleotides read TGTGCCAGCCAGACAGGTATGACTGAAGCTTTCTTT.

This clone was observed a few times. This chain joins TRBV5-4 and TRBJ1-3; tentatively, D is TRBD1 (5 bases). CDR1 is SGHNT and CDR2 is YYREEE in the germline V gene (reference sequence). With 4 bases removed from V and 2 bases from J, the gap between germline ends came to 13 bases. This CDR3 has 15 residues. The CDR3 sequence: CASSRFPGTGNTIYF. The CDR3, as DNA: TGTGCCAGCAGCAGGTTTCCAGGGACTGGAAACACCATATATTTT.

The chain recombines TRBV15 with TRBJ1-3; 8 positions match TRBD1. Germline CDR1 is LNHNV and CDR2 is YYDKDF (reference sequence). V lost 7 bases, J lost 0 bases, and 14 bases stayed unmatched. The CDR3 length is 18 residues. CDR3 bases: TGTGCCACCAACACCCGACCGGGACAGGAGAACTCTGGAAACACCATATATTTT. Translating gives CATNTRPGQENSGNTIYF.

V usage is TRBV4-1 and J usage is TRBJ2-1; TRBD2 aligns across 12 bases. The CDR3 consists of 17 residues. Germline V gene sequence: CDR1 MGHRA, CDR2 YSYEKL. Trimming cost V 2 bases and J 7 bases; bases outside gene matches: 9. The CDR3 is CASSQLGLAGLANEQFF. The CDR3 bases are TGCGCCAGCAGCCAACTCGGACTAGCGGGACTCGCTAATGAGCAGTTCTTC.

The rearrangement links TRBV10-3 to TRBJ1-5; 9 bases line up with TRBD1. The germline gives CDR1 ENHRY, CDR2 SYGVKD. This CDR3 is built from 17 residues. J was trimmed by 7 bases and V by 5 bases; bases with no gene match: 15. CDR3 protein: CAISPRPGTGYKQPQHF. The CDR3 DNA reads TGTGCCATCAGTCCACGTCCCGGGACAGGGTACAAACAGCCCCAGCATTTT.

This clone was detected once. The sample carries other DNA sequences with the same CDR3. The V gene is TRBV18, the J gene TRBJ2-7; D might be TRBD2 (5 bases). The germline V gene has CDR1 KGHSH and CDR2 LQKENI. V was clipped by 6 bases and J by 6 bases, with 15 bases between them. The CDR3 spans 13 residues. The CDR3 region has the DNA TGTGCCAGCTCCCCTTTGGGAGAGGGCGAGCAGTACTTC. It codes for CASSPLGEGEQYF.

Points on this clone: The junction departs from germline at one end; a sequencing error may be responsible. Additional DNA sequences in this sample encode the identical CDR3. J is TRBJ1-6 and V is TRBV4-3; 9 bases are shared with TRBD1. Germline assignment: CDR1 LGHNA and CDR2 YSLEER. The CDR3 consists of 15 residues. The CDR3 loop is CASSPTGGGNSPLHF. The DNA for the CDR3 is TGCGCCAGCAGTCCGACAGGGGGAGGTAATTCCCCCCTCCACTTT.

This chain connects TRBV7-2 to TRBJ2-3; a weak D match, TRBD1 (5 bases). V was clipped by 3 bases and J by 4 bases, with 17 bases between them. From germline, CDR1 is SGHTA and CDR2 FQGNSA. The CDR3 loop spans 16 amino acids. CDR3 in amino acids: CASSFSRADMADTQYF. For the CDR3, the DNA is TGTGCCAGCAGCTTTAGCCGGGCGGACATGGCAGATACGCAGTATTTT.

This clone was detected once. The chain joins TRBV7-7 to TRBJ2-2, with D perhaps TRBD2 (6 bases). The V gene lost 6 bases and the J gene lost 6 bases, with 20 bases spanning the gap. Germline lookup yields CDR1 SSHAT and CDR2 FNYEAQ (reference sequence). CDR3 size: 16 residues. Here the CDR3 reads CASSPVGGMFAGELFF. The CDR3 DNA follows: TGTGCCAGCAGTCCGGTGGGGGGAATGTTCGCCGGGGAGCTGTTTTTT. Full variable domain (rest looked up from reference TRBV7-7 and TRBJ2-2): GAGVSQSPRYKVTKRGQDVTLRCDPISSHATLYWYQQALGQGPEFLTYFNYEAQPDKSGLPSDRFSAERPEGSISTLTIQRTEQRDSAMYRCASSPVGGMFAGELFFGEGSRLTVL.